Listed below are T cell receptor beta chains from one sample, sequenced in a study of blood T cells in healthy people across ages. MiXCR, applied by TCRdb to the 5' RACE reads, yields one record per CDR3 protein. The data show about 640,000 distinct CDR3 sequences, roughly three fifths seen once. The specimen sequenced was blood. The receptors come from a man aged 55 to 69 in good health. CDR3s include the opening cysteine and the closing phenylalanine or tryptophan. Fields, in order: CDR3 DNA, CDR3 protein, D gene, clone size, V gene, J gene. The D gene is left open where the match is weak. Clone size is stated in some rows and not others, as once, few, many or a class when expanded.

cdr3_nt: TGCGCCAGCAGCTTGGCCGACGGCGCAGATACGCAGTATTTT; cdr3_aa: CASSLADGADTQYF; d_call: NA; clone_size: NA; v_call: TRBV5-1; j_call: TRBJ2-3
cdr3_nt: TGTGCCATCATGACTAGCGGGGGGGCGATAAGCGAGCAGTTCTTC; cdr3_aa: CAIMTSGGAISEQFF; d_call: TRBD2; clone_size: few; v_call: TRBV10-3; j_call: TRBJ2-1
cdr3_nt: TGTGCCAGCAGCCGTACAGGGGTCTTGTTGAGTTATGGCTACACCTTC; cdr3_aa: CASSRTGVLLSYGYTF; d_call: TRBD1; clone_size: few; v_call: TRBV9; j_call: TRBJ1-2
cdr3_nt: TGCAGTGCTAGGGAGCAAAACCAAGAGACCCAGTACTTC; cdr3_aa: CSAREQNQETQYF; d_call: NA; clone_size: NA; v_call: TRBV20-1; j_call: TRBJ2-5
cdr3_nt: TGTGCCAGCAGTTTCGCGGGGGGGCAGCTTGAGCAGTTCTTC; cdr3_aa: CASSFAGGQLEQFF; d_call: TRBD2; clone_size: few; v_call: TRBV27; j_call: TRBJ2-1
cdr3_nt: TGTGCCAGCAGCCGGGGACAGGGGAATGGCTACACCTTC; cdr3_aa: CASSRGQGNGYTF; d_call: TRBD1; clone_size: once; v_call: TRBV11-2; j_call: TRBJ1-2
cdr3_nt: TGTGCCAGCGGCTCGGCTAGCGGGGTGGGGACAGATATGCAGTATTTT; cdr3_aa: CASGSASGVGTDMQYF; d_call: TRBD2; clone_size: NA; v_call: TRBV12-3/TRBV12-4; j_call: TRBJ2-3
cdr3_nt: TGTGCCAGCGGACAACTAGCGGGGGGCGAGACCCAGTACTTC; cdr3_aa: CASGQLAGGETQYF; d_call: TRBD2; clone_size: once; v_call: TRBV27; j_call: TRBJ2-5
cdr3_nt: TGTGCCAGCAGTTACGGGCGGGACAGGGGGAACAATGAGCAGTTCTTC; cdr3_aa: CASSYGRDRGNNEQFF; d_call: TRBD1; clone_size: NA; v_call: TRBV6-5; j_call: TRBJ2-1
cdr3_nt: TGTGCCATCAGTGGAGGGGGTGCTAACTATGGCTACACCTTC; cdr3_aa: CAISGGGANYGYTF; d_call: NA; clone_size: few; v_call: TRBV10-3; j_call: TRBJ1-2
cdr3_nt: TGTGCCAGCAGAAATACGGCAGCCCACGGGGATACGCAGTATTTT; cdr3_aa: CASRNTAAHGDTQYF; d_call: NA; clone_size: NA; v_call: TRBV12-3/TRBV12-4; j_call: TRBJ2-3
cdr3_nt: TGCGCCAGCAGCTTGTCTGACAGGGCGGCAGACGAGCAGTACTTC; cdr3_aa: CASSLSDRAADEQYF; d_call: TRBD1; clone_size: NA; v_call: TRBV5-1; j_call: TRBJ2-7
cdr3_nt: TGTGCCAGCAGTGACCGGGGGGCTCCGGCGGATACGCAGTATTTT; cdr3_aa: CASSDRGAPADTQYF; d_call: NA; clone_size: few; v_call: TRBV6-2/TRBV6-3; j_call: TRBJ2-3
cdr3_nt: TGTGCCAGCAGCTTATGGGGACTAGCGGTGGAGGACAATGAGCAGTTCTTC; cdr3_aa: CASSLWGLAVEDNEQFF; d_call: TRBD2; clone_size: NA; v_call: TRBV11-2; j_call: TRBJ2-1
cdr3_nt: TGCAGTGCTAGGCCGGGCGGGGGGGGAACCACAGATACGCAGTATTTT; cdr3_aa: CSARPGGGGTTDTQYF; d_call: TRBD2; clone_size: NA; v_call: TRBV20-1; j_call: TRBJ2-3
cdr3_nt: TGTGCCAGCAGTCCCCGGGGGGGCCGGGAGACCCAGTACTTC; cdr3_aa: CASSPRGGRETQYF; d_call: TRBD2; clone_size: NA; v_call: TRBV27; j_call: TRBJ2-5
cdr3_nt: TGTGCCAGCAGGGAGACAGGGGATTATACTGAAGCTTTCTTT; cdr3_aa: CASRETGDYTEAFF; d_call: TRBD1; clone_size: NA; v_call: TRBV28; j_call: TRBJ1-1
cdr3_nt: TGTGCCAGCTCACCACCCGGAGGGAATGAAAAACTGTTTTTT; cdr3_aa: CASSPPGGNEKLFF; d_call: NA; clone_size: NA; v_call: TRBV18; j_call: TRBJ1-4
cdr3_nt: TGCAGTGCTCCGGAGAACACTGAAGCTTTCTTT; cdr3_aa: CSAPENTEAFF; d_call: NA; clone_size: few; v_call: TRBV20-1; j_call: TRBJ1-1
cdr3_nt: TGTGCCAGCAGCTTAGGGCGGCTAGTGTCCTACAATGAGCAGTACTTC; cdr3_aa: CASSLGRLVSYNEQYF; d_call: NA; clone_size: NA; v_call: TRBV11-3; j_call: TRBJ2-7
cdr3_nt: TGTGCCAGCAGCTTAGAACAGGCTGGGGGTGAGCAGTTCTTC; cdr3_aa: CASSLEQAGGEQFF; d_call: NA; clone_size: few; v_call: TRBV11-3; j_call: TRBJ2-1
cdr3_nt: TGTGCCAGCAGCCCCTTAGCGGAACCTCAAGAGACCCAGTACTTC; cdr3_aa: CASSPLAEPQETQYF; d_call: NA; clone_size: NA; v_call: TRBV9; j_call: TRBJ2-5
cdr3_nt: TGTGCCAGCAGCCCCCTCTCGGGAAATGAGCAGTTCTTC; cdr3_aa: CASSPLSGNEQFF; d_call: NA; clone_size: NA; v_call: TRBV3-1; j_call: TRBJ2-1
cdr3_nt: TGTGCCACCAGCAGAGACGGACTAGCAGGCACCGGGGAGCTGTTTTTT; cdr3_aa: CATSRDGLAGTGELFF; d_call: TRBD2; clone_size: NA; v_call: TRBV15; j_call: TRBJ2-2
cdr3_nt: TGTGCCAGCAGGCGAAACAGGGGCGGTGAAGGAAAACTGTTTTTT; cdr3_aa: CASRRNRGGEGKLFF; d_call: TRBD1; clone_size: NA; v_call: TRBV3-1; j_call: TRBJ1-4
cdr3_nt: TGCGCCAGCAGCTTGGCCCGGCAGGGCCCCGATGAGCAGTTCTTC; cdr3_aa: CASSLARQGPDEQFF; d_call: NA; clone_size: once; v_call: TRBV5-1; j_call: TRBJ2-1
cdr3_nt: TGTGCCACCGCCGACGGGAACCAAGAGACCCAGTACTTC; cdr3_aa: CATADGNQETQYF; d_call: NA; clone_size: NA; v_call: TRBV15; j_call: TRBJ2-5
cdr3_nt: TGTGCCAGCAGATCAACAGGGGGCTCGGCTTTCTTT; cdr3_aa: CASRSTGGSAFF; d_call: TRBD1; clone_size: NA; v_call: TRBV2; j_call: TRBJ1-1
cdr3_nt: TGCAGCGACTTTCCGACAGGGGGCAATGAGCAGTTCTTC; cdr3_aa: CSDFPTGGNEQFF; d_call: TRBD1; clone_size: NA; v_call: TRBV20-1; j_call: TRBJ2-1
cdr3_nt: TGTGCCAGCAGCAATAAGGAAGGGACAGATCCCTACGAGCAGTACTTC; cdr3_aa: CASSNKEGTDPYEQYF; d_call: NA; clone_size: few; v_call: TRBV21-1; j_call: TRBJ2-7
cdr3_nt: TGTGCCAGCAGCTCCCCGACCAGTAGCACAGATACGCAGTATTTT; cdr3_aa: CASSSPTSSTDTQYF; d_call: NA; clone_size: NA; v_call: TRBV7-2; j_call: TRBJ2-3
cdr3_nt: TGTGCCAGCAGTGTCGGACTAGCGGGGCCCTACGAGCAGTACTTC; cdr3_aa: CASSVGLAGPYEQYF; d_call: TRBD2; clone_size: NA; v_call: TRBV2; j_call: TRBJ2-7
cdr3_nt: TGTGCCAGCTCCCTCGGACAGGGGGAGGCATACGGCTACACCTTC; cdr3_aa: CASSLGQGEAYGYTF; d_call: TRBD1; clone_size: NA; v_call: TRBV18; j_call: TRBJ1-2
cdr3_nt: TGCAGTGCTCTTACAGGGGTGGGAACCACAGATACGCAGTATTTT; cdr3_aa: CSALTGVGTTDTQYF; d_call: TRBD1; clone_size: NA; v_call: TRBV20-1; j_call: TRBJ2-3
cdr3_nt: TGTGCCAGCAGCTTGGCGGCCGGACAGGGGGCATACGAGCAGTACTTC; cdr3_aa: CASSLAAGQGAYEQYF; d_call: TRBD1; clone_size: NA; v_call: TRBV5-6; j_call: TRBJ2-7
cdr3_nt: TGTGCCAGCAGCTCCACAGGGGTAGGAAACACCATATATTTT; cdr3_aa: CASSSTGVGNTIYF; d_call: TRBD1; clone_size: NA; v_call: TRBV7-6; j_call: TRBJ1-3
cdr3_nt: TGCAGTGCTGGCGACAGGGGGCGCTCAGATACGCAGTATTTT; cdr3_aa: CSAGDRGRSDTQYF; d_call: TRBD1; clone_size: NA; v_call: TRBV20-1; j_call: TRBJ2-3
cdr3_nt: TGCGCCAGCAGCGTGGACAGGGTTGAAAAACTGTTTTTT; cdr3_aa: CASSVDRVEKLFF; d_call: TRBD1; clone_size: NA; v_call: TRBV5-1; j_call: TRBJ1-4
cdr3_nt: TGCGCCAGCAGCTGGACCGGGGGAGGGGCCCCAGATACGCTGTATTTT; cdr3_aa: CASSWTGGGAPDTLYF; d_call: TRBD2; clone_size: NA; v_call: TRBV5-1; j_call: TRBJ2-3
cdr3_nt: TGTGCCAGCAGTCCGACACCCCGAAACCTGAAAGAGACCCAGTACTTC; cdr3_aa: CASSPTPRNLKETQYF; d_call: NA; clone_size: NA; v_call: TRBV28; j_call: TRBJ2-5
cdr3_nt: TGTGCCAGCAGCTCGCGACCGGGGGGGCTAGAGACCCAGTACTTC; cdr3_aa: CASSSRPGGLETQYF; d_call: TRBD2; clone_size: NA; v_call: TRBV7-9; j_call: TRBJ2-5
cdr3_nt: TGTGCCAGCAGTTTTACGTTCGGGGGATATACGAACACCGGGGAGCTGTTTTTT; cdr3_aa: CASSFTFGGYTNTGELFF; d_call: NA; clone_size: NA; v_call: TRBV12-3/TRBV12-4; j_call: TRBJ2-2
cdr3_nt: TGTGCCAGCAGCGCGTCAGGAGTCTCCTACGAGCAGTACTTC; cdr3_aa: CASSASGVSYEQYF; d_call: NA; clone_size: NA; v_call: TRBV5-6; j_call: TRBJ2-7
cdr3_nt: TGTGCCAGCAGCTTAGGGACGACTAGGGGCTACGAGCAGTACTTC; cdr3_aa: CASSLGTTRGYEQYF; d_call: NA; clone_size: NA; v_call: TRBV13; j_call: TRBJ2-7
cdr3_nt: TGTGCCAGCAGTTTCGCGGGCGTCCAAGAGACCCAGTACTTC; cdr3_aa: CASSFAGVQETQYF; d_call: NA; clone_size: few; v_call: TRBV12-3/TRBV12-4; j_call: TRBJ2-5
cdr3_nt: TGTGCCAGCAGTTCCATATCGGGTGCCTTGGCCGGCTACACCTTC; cdr3_aa: CASSSISGALAGYTF; d_call: NA; clone_size: NA; v_call: TRBV27; j_call: TRBJ1-2
cdr3_nt: TGCAGTGGCGTCTCTGGGGCCAACGTCCTGACTTTC; cdr3_aa: CSGVSGANVLTF; d_call: NA; clone_size: few; v_call: TRBV20-1; j_call: TRBJ2-6
cdr3_nt: TGTGCCAGCAGCTTATTCCCCAGCGGGGGAGGGGATGAGCAGTTCTTC; cdr3_aa: CASSLFPSGGGDEQFF; d_call: TRBD2; clone_size: NA; v_call: TRBV7-8; j_call: TRBJ2-1
cdr3_nt: TGTGCCAGCAGTGTCTTTGGGTACGAGCAGTACTTC; cdr3_aa: CASSVFGYEQYF; d_call: NA; clone_size: NA; v_call: TRBV2; j_call: TRBJ2-7
cdr3_nt: TGTGCCAGCAGTTTGGGCCGTGGGGGGGCCTACACCTTC; cdr3_aa: CASSLGRGGAYTF; d_call: NA; clone_size: NA; v_call: TRBV12-3/TRBV12-4; j_call: TRBJ1-2